What follows is one TCR beta chain and its context. Its antigen is still unknown. This sample was included in a study of CD8 T cells in ankylosing spondylitis. TCRdb re-called the 5' RACE reads with MiXCR, one entry per CDR3 protein. The sample holds some 800,000 distinct CDR3 sequences, roughly 10% seen once. V was pared by 1 base and J by 3 bases, with 10 bases between. The CDR3 consists of 14 residues. The germline gives CDR1 MDHEN, CDR2 SYDVKM. Regarding the study as a whole: Ankylosing spondylitis blood seemed to carry a telltale TCR beta motif made of several highly homologous variants.

Material for sequencing was blood, either unsorted or a sorted T cell fraction (not recorded which). This receptor was identified in a male donor with ankylosing spondylitis. The V gene is TRBV28, the J gene TRBJ2-7; possibly TRBD2 for D (5 bases). The CDR3 nucleotides read TGTGCCAGCAGTTTATCTCTAGCCGTCTACGAGCAGTACTTC. It encodes CASSLSLAVYEQYF.